Presented here are 26 T cell receptor beta chains from one specimen sequenced in a study of cytomegalovirus exposure and HLA in healthy donors. The PCR ran on 60 Vbeta and 13 Jbeta primers. The protocol was immunoSEQ multiplex PCR, while the TCRdb copy is restricted to in-frame clones and leaves out a portion. The sample lists roughly 110,000 clones; around 75% were seen once. Sequences were obtained from PBMCs. The receptor source for this set is a man aged 40-49 years in good health and CMV-seronegative.

Details on this clone: A junction boundary mismatches the germline segment, possibly from a read error. This chain joins TRBV7-2 and TRBJ1-3, with D hard to call. Germline V gives CDR1 SGHTA, CDR2 FQGNSA. This CDR3 has 13 amino acids. The CDR3 bases are TGTGCCAGCAGCTCACTAACTACGGCAAGGCTCGATTTT. Amino acids: CASSSLTTARLDF.

This chain uses TRBV7-2 with TRBJ2-5; TRBD2 might be the D (7 bases). CDR3 length: 14 residues. The germline V and J ends were trimmed by 3 bases and 4 bases, with 12 bases remaining between them. Germline CDR1 SGHTA, CDR2 FQGNSA. The CDR3 loop reads CASSFGGPGETQYF. Here the CDR3 DNA reads TGTGCCAGCAGCTTCGGGGGGCCGGGAGAGACCCAGTACTTC.

This chain connects TRBV5-1 to TRBJ1-1, with D perhaps matching TRBD1 (6 bases). The CDR3 covers 15 residues. Trimming cost V 4 bases and J 1 base, with 14 bases left between them. Germline loops: CDR1 SGHRS, CDR2 YFSETQ. The CDR3 loop is CASSAAGDGNTEAFF. The DNA for the CDR3 is TGCGCCAGCAGCGCGGCAGGGGATGGGAACACTGAAGCTTTCTTT.

This clone was detected only a few times. The chain employs TRBV29-1 and TRBJ2-7; 7 bases are shared with TRBD1. Trimming at V came to 6 bases and at J to 0 bases, leaving 8 bases not matched to a gene. Germline values: CDR1 SQVTM, CDR2 ANQGSEA. The length of the CDR3 is 14 residues. This chain's CDR3 is CSVTKTGSSYEQYF. DNA for the CDR3: TGCAGCGTAACTAAGACAGGGAGCTCCTACGAGCAGTACTTC.

The J gene is TRBJ2-5, the V gene TRBV9, with D perhaps TRBD2 (7 bases). This CDR3 has 13 amino acids. The germline V gene has CDR1 SGDLS and CDR2 YYNGEE. Trimming took off 3 bases at V and 7 bases at J, with 13 bases between the two ends. CDR3: CASSEGGERTQYF. CDR3 bases: TGTGCCAGCAGCGAGGGGGGGGAGCGGACCCAGTACTTC.

This chain uses TRBV14 with TRBJ1-6; no reliable D call. Trimming cost V 1 base and J 7 bases, with 14 bases left between them. Germline values: CDR1 SGHDN, CDR2 FVKESK. The CDR3 is 16 residues long. The CDR3 loop reads CASSQVGRAGNSPLHF. CDR3 nucleotide sequence: TGTGCCAGCAGCCAAGTAGGGAGGGCTGGCAATTCACCCCTCCACTTT.

The chain has TRBV14 and TRBJ2-7, with a possible D match to TRBD1 (5 bases). CDR1 is SGHDN, CDR2 FVKESK, per germline. CDR3 length: 13 residues. Trimming took off 4 bases at V and 5 bases at J, with 12 bases between the two ends. The CDR3 bases are TGTGCCAGCAGCCGGGCAGGGTCGGACGAGCAGTACTTC. It yields the protein CASSRAGSDEQYF.

A note on this clone: A read error may account for a junction end that differs from germline. This sequence joins TRBV25-1 and TRBJ1-6; no definite D call. The CDR3 totals 13 residues. CDR1 and CDR2 (germline): MGHDK, SYGVNS. The CDR3 protein is CASSRGIGSLLHF. The CDR3 DNA reads TGTGCCAGCAGTCGAGGGATTGGTTCACTCCTCCACTTT.

The chain links TRBV11-1 to TRBJ2-5; the match to TRBD2 covers 12 bases. The CDR3 is 15 amino acids. The ends lost 5 bases at V and 4 bases at J; junction bases unmatched: 5. The germline V gene encodes CDR1 SGHAT and CDR2 FQDESV (reference sequence). The CDR3 DNA follows: TGTGCCAGCAGCCTACTAGCGGGGGGCGCAGAGACCCAGTACTTC. Translated, it gives CASSLLAGGAETQYF.

This rearrangement joins TRBV18 to TRBJ2-7, with 8 bases that match TRBD1. This CDR3 has 14 residues. The J segment lost 2 bases and the V segment lost 5 bases, leaving 5 bases of the junction unmatched. In germline, CDR1 is KGHSH, CDR2 LQKENI. The CDR3 loop is CASSADRATYEQYF. In nucleotides, the CDR3 is TGTGCCAGCTCAGCGGACAGGGCCACCTACGAGCAGTACTTC.

The sample holds one count of this clone. A much larger clone sits a single nucleotide away, making a read error possible. The CDR3, as DNA: TGTGCCAGCAGCTTGGCAGGGTCCTACGAGCAGTACTTC. Translating gives CASSLAGSYEQYF. The chain is built from TRBV5-4 and TRBJ2-7, with D perhaps TRBD1 (5 bases). Trimming removed 0 bases from V and 1 base from J, with 5 bases in between. Germline CDR1 and CDR2: SGHNT and YYREEE (reference sequence). The CDR3 length is 13 residues.

The CDR3 nucleotides read TGTGCCACCAGCAGAGATGAGGGTAGGAGCAATCAGCCCCAGCATTTT. Translation: CATSRDEGRSNQPQHF. This sequence joins TRBV15 and TRBJ1-5; D remains ambiguous. The CDR3 consists of 16 residues. Germline V gives CDR1 LNHNV, CDR2 YYDKDF (reference sequence). Trimming stripped 0 bases from V and 1 base from J, with 10 bases between.

The chain is built from TRBV19 and TRBJ2-7, with 7 positions matching TRBD1. Germline assignment: CDR1 LNHDA and CDR2 SQIVND (reference sequence). The CDR3 runs to 14 residues. The trim removed 5 bases at V and 0 bases at J, leaving 4 bases unmatched. The CDR3 region has the DNA TGTGCCAGTAGTGTGGGACAGAACTCCTACGAGCAGTACTTC. Its translation: CASSVGQNSYEQYF.

This clone has a handful of counts. CDR3 nucleotide sequence: TGTGCCAGCAGTGTAGAGCCATCCTACGAGCAGTACTTC. This gives the protein CASSVEPSYEQYF. The chain combines TRBV6-1 with TRBJ2-7; D unresolved. Germline CDR1 and CDR2: MNHNS and SASEGT. V was shortened by 4 bases and J by 1 base, with 8 bases between the two germline ends. The CDR3 is 13 residues long.

V gene TRBV18 combines with J gene TRBJ1-1; 12 nucleotides agree with TRBD1. The CDR3 length is 14 residues. CDR1 is KGHSH, CDR2 LQKENI, per germline. J was trimmed by 5 bases and V by 5 bases; bases with no gene match: 3. The CDR3 loop reads CASSGDRGHTEAFF. The CDR3 nucleotides read TGTGCCAGCTCAGGGGACAGGGGGCATACTGAAGCTTTCTTT.

This sequence joins TRBV7-2 and TRBJ2-1, with unresolved D. The CDR3 extends over 15 amino acids. From germline, CDR1 is SGHTA and CDR2 FQGNSA. The germline V and J ends were trimmed by 2 bases and 4 bases, with 12 bases remaining between them. The CDR3 protein is CASSLRSQPYNEQFF. The DNA of the CDR3 is TGTGCCAGCAGCTTAAGGTCACAGCCATACAATGAGCAGTTCTTC.

CDR3 DNA sequence: TGTGCCAGCAGTGAAGCGGGGGGTAGTAGCACTGAAGCTTTCTTT. As protein: CASSEAGGSSTEAFF. This rearrangement joins TRBV6-1 to TRBJ1-1; a possible D gene is TRBD1 (5 bases). The CDR3 length is 15 residues. In germline, CDR1 is MNHNS, CDR2 SASEGT. V was clipped by 0 bases and J by 4 bases, with 12 bases between them.

The genes are TRBV6-5 and TRBJ2-1, with 9 bases aligning to TRBD2. This CDR3 is 15 amino acids long. The germline V gene has CDR1 MNHEY and CDR2 SVGAGI. V trimming: 6 bases; J trimming: 10 bases; junction bases outside the gene matches: 13. The CDR3 here is CASRDSGTSIAEQFF. Here the CDR3 DNA reads TGTGCCAGCAGAGACTCCGGGACTAGCATAGCAGAGCAGTTCTTC.

The CDR3 nucleotides read TGTGCCAGCAGACCAGCGGACAGGAATAATTCACCCCTCCACTTT. Its translation is CASRPADRNNSPLHF. The chain couples TRBV27 to TRBJ1-6, with 7 bases matching TRBD1. Per the germline V gene, CDR1 is MNHEY and CDR2 is SMNVEV (reference sequence). This CDR3 region has 15 residues. The J segment lost 5 bases and the V segment lost 6 bases, leaving 7 bases of the junction unmatched.

The J gene is TRBJ1-3, the V gene TRBV7-9; D may be TRBD1 (5 bases). CDR1 is SEHNR and CDR2 is FQNEAQ in the germline V gene (reference sequence). Between the trimmed V and J ends, which lost 4 bases and 4 bases, there was a span of 11 bases. CDR3 length: 14 residues. CDR3 sequence (DNA): TGTGCCAGCAGCTCCGGAGGGGTGGGAAACACCATATATTTT. It codes for CASSSGGVGNTIYF.

This clone was seen more than once but under ten times. The V gene is TRBV5-1, the J gene TRBJ1-1; TRBD1 might be the D (5 bases). The germline gives CDR1 SGHRS, CDR2 YFSETQ. This CDR3 is built from 14 residues. Deletions cut 4 bases from V and 1 base from J, with 11 bases between. In DNA form, the CDR3 reads TGCGCCAGCAGCCCGGAAGGACAGAACACTGAAGCTTTCTTT. Translating gives CASSPEGQNTEAFF.

The chain carries TRBV5-4 and TRBJ2-1; D may be TRBD2 (6 bases). CDR3 length: 12 residues. V lost 3 bases and J lost 13, with 14 bases in between. CDR1 is SGHNT, CDR2 YYREEE, per germline (reference sequence). The CDR3 reads CASSSIGTPQFF. The DNA for the CDR3 is TGTGCCAGCAGCTCCATCGGGACTCCCCAGTTCTTC.

As concerns this clone: Other nucleotide sequences in the sample specify the same CDR3. This chain links TRBV5-1 with TRBJ2-1, with TRBD1 identical over 8 bases. J was trimmed by 2 bases and V by 4 bases; bases with no gene match: 5. This CDR3 has 15 amino acids. Germline V gives CDR1 SGHRS, CDR2 YFSETQ. CDR3 in amino acids: CASSPGQGTYNEQFF. The CDR3 DNA sequence: TGCGCCAGCAGCCCCGGACAGGGTACCTACAATGAGCAGTTCTTC.

The DNA for the CDR3 is TGTGCCAGTAGTATGGGCAGAAACAATCAGCCCCAGCATTTT. Translated: CASSMGRNNQPQHF. This rearrangement joins TRBV19 to TRBJ1-5; D ambiguous. Germline V gene sequence: CDR1 LNHDA, CDR2 SQIVND (reference sequence). CDR3 length: 14 residues. With 3 bases removed from V and 3 bases from J, the gap between germline ends came to 9 bases.

The V gene is TRBV5-5, the J gene TRBJ2-4; maybe TRBD1 (8 bases). The V gene lost 2 bases and the J gene lost 8 bases, with 14 bases spanning the gap. The CDR3 extends over 14 amino acids. Germline CDR1 and CDR2: SGHKS and YYEKEE (reference sequence). The CDR3 DNA is TGTGCCAGCAGCTTCGACAGGGGAGGGGACATTCAGTACTTC. Translation: CASSFDRGGDIQYF.

The table lists this clone with a few counts. V and J are TRBV5-1 and TRBJ2-5, with 11 positions matching TRBD1. CDR3 length equals 15 residues. The germline V gene encodes CDR1 SGHRS and CDR2 YFSETQ. With V trimmed by 4 bases and J by 1 base, 3 bases remained unmatched. The CDR3 sequence is CASSKGQGVQETQYF. As DNA, the CDR3 is TGCGCCAGCAGCAAGGGACAGGGGGTCCAAGAGACCCAGTACTTC.